A selection of T cell receptor beta chains follows, all from one sample in a study of identifying expanded T cells in peripheral blood. TCRdb's table, derived via immunoSEQ multiplex PCR, lists solely in-frame clones and lacks some. Of 81,000 or so clones in the sample, 84% were seen once. Sequenced material: blood. All receptors come from a person aged 18-70 years in good health. Each CDR3 is given with its conserved first and last residue. D genes are given only for firm matches. The size entry is marked missing in some rows and otherwise reads once, few, many or a size class.

abundance	j_gene	d_gene	v_gene	CDR3aa	CDR3nt
NA	TRBJ1-2	TRBD1	TRBV28	CASSTGTGAFNYGYTF	TGTGCCAGCAGCACCGGGACAGGGGCCTTCAACTATGGCTACACCTTC
NA	TRBJ1-4	NA	TRBV4-2	CASSQDRREKLFF	TGTGCCAGCAGCCAAGATCGGAGAGAAAAACTGTTTTTT
NA	TRBJ2-3	TRBD2	TRBV13	CASSLFPSIAGVDTQYF	TGTGCCAGCAGCTTATTCCCCTCTATAGCGGGAGTGGATACGCAGTATTTT
NA	TRBJ2-7	NA	TRBV9	CASSVAYEQYF	TGTGCCAGCAGCGTAGCCTACGAGCAGTACTTC
NA	TRBJ2-1	NA	TRBV5-1	CASSLGGGYNEQFF	TGCGCCAGCAGCTTGGGGGGAGGATACAATGAGCAGTTCTTC
NA	TRBJ2-7	TRBD2	TRBV5-1	CASSLSSQGTSEQYF	TGCGCCAGCAGCTTGTCTTCCCAGGGGACTAGTGAGCAGTACTTC
NA	TRBJ2-3	NA	TRBV7-8	CASSLEAASTDTQYF	TGTGCCAGCAGCTTAGAAGCGGCTAGCACAGATACGCAGTATTTT
NA	TRBJ2-7	TRBD2	TRBV7-3	CASSLSGKGYEQYF	TGTGCCAGCAGCTTGAGCGGGAAGGGCTACGAGCAGTACTTC
NA	TRBJ1-3	TRBD1	TRBV6-5	CASKEGQSSGNTIYF	TGTGCCAGCAAGGAGGGACAGAGCTCTGGAAACACCATATATTTT
NA	TRBJ2-1	NA	TRBV28	CASSSRGSSSYNEQFF	TGTGCCAGCAGTTCCAGGGGTTCCAGCTCCTACAATGAGCAGTTCTTC
NA	TRBJ2-7	TRBD2	TRBV28	CASTRAGTSFSYEQYF	TGTGCCAGCACCCGGGCCGGGACTAGCTTCTCCTACGAGCAGTACTTC
NA	TRBJ1-1	TRBD1	TRBV9	CASSPRQGMNTEAFF	TGTGCCAGCAGCCCCCGACAGGGAATGAACACTGAAGCTTTCTTT
few	TRBJ1-1	NA	TRBV5-6	CASSLVSRNTEAFF	TGTGCCAGCAGCTTGGTGTCAAGGAACACTGAAGCTTTCTTT
NA	TRBJ2-1	TRBD2	TRBV19	CASSKASGSGIDEQFF	TGTGCCAGTAGTAAGGCTAGCGGGAGTGGGATCGATGAGCAGTTCTTC
once	TRBJ2-7	TRBD2	TRBV19	CASSTQRLADRPYEQYF	TGTGCCAGTAGTACTCAGAGACTAGCCGATCGACCCTACGAGCAGTACTTC
NA	TRBJ2-7	NA	TRBV19	CASSTDPGHYEQYF	TGTGCCAGTAGTACGGATCCGGGACATTACGAGCAGTACTTC
NA	TRBJ2-1	NA	TRBV15	CATSRLDSQSYNEQFF	TGTGCCACCAGCAGGTTGGACTCGCAGAGCTACAATGAGCAGTTCTTC
NA	TRBJ2-7	NA	TRBV30	CAWSVGGANTPSSYEQYF	TGTGCCTGGAGTGTAGGTGGGGCCAATACCCCGAGCTCCTACGAGCAGTACTTC
NA	TRBJ2-7	NA	TRBV27	CASSFGTSRYEQYF	TGTGCCAGCAGTTTTGGGACATCACGGTACGAGCAGTACTTC
NA	TRBJ2-7	TRBD1	TRBV4-2	CASSQGQGARPYEQYF	TGTGCCAGCAGCCAAGGACAGGGGGCGAGGCCCTACGAGCAGTACTTC
NA	TRBJ2-5	NA	TRBV19	CASSIDRGLIQETQYF	TGTGCCAGTAGTATAGATCGTGGACTGATCCAAGAGACCCAGTACTTC
NA	TRBJ1-5	NA	TRBV9	CASSVDPFQGQPQHF	TGTGCCAGCAGCGTAGACCCCTTCCAAGGACAGCCCCAGCATTTT
NA	TRBJ2-6	NA	TRBV9	CASSDPGTGPSGANVLTF	TGTGCCAGCAGCGATCCCGGGACTGGGCCATCTGGGGCCAACGTCCTGACTTTC
once	TRBJ2-1	NA	TRBV14	CASSQFQAYNEQFF	TGTGCCAGCAGCCAATTCCAAGCATACAATGAGCAGTTCTTC
many	TRBJ2-6	NA	TRBV25-1	CASSSVNKSSGANVLTF	TGTGCCAGCAGTTCGGTCAATAAATCCTCTGGGGCCAACGTCCTGACTTTC
NA	TRBJ1-2	TRBD1	TRBV28	CASSLGATGGVGFYGYTF	TGTGCCAGCAGTTTAGGTGCGACAGGGGGCGTCGGTTTCTATGGCTACACCTTC
NA	TRBJ2-1	TRBD1	TRBV28	CASSRTGLPFNEQFF	TGTGCCAGCAGCCGGACAGGCTTACCCTTCAATGAGCAGTTCTTC
NA	TRBJ1-1	NA	TRBV14	CASSQNTEAFF	TGTGCCAGCAGCCAAAATACTGAAGCTTTCTTT
NA	TRBJ2-7	TRBD1	TRBV19	CASSMGTGGTYEQYF	TGTGCCAGTAGTATGGGGACAGGGGGAACCTACGAGCAGTACTTC
NA	TRBJ2-5	TRBD2	TRBV10-2	CASGLAGAEAQYF	TGCGCCAGTGGACTAGCGGGTGCGGAGGCCCAGTACTTC
NA	TRBJ2-1	NA	TRBV4-1	CASASLEGGYNEQFF	TGCGCCAGCGCAAGCCTGGAGGGGGGATACAATGAGCAGTTCTTC
NA	TRBJ1-1	NA	TRBV10-3	CAISESSEAFF	TGTGCCATCAGTGAGTCTAGTGAAGCTTTCTTT
NA	TRBJ2-7	NA	TRBV19	CASSIDRVNEQYF	TGTGCCAGTAGTATAGACAGGGTCAACGAGCAGTACTTC
few	TRBJ1-1	NA	TRBV5-1	CASKRDGVTEAFF	TGCGCCAGCAAAAGGGACGGGGTCACTGAAGCTTTCTTT
NA	TRBJ2-3	NA	TRBV7-8	CASSFDVQQQYF	TGTGCCAGCAGCTTCGATGTACAGCAGCAGTATTTT
NA	TRBJ1-2	NA	TRBV19	CASSILAGEDYGYTF	TGTGCCAGTAGTATACTGGCAGGGGAGGACTATGGCTACACCTTC
NA	TRBJ1-2	TRBD1	TRBV5-4	CASSSPGQGWRSYTF	TGTGCCAGCAGCTCTCCGGGACAGGGGTGGCGAAGCTACACCTTC
NA	TRBJ1-3	NA	TRBV4-3	CASSQEYPYSGNTIYF	TGCGCCAGCAGCCAAGAGTACCCGTACTCTGGAAACACCATATATTTT
NA	TRBJ2-7	NA	TRBV7-3	CASSSTQGNEQYF	TGTGCCAGCAGCTCAACACAGGGCAACGAGCAGTACTTC
NA	TRBJ2-7	NA	TRBV27	CASSLSVGGEQYF	TGTGCCAGCAGTTTATCGGTTGGGGGCGAGCAGTACTTC
NA	TRBJ2-7	TRBD1	TRBV15	CATSRDRGRSHEQYF	TGTGCCACCAGCAGAGACAGGGGGCGATCGCACGAGCAGTACTTC
NA	TRBJ1-5	NA	TRBV2	CASSGPSRIDAQPQHF	TGTGCCAGTAGCGGCCCTTCGAGGATCGATGCTCAGCCCCAGCATTTT
NA	TRBJ2-2	TRBD2	TRBV28	CASRWAGGDTGELFF	TGTGCCAGCAGGTGGGCGGGAGGTGACACCGGGGAGCTGTTTTTT
few	TRBJ1-2	TRBD1	TRBV15	CATSKRTGQGYTF	TGTGCCACCAGCAAAAGGACAGGGCAAGGCTACACCTTC
NA	TRBJ2-3	NA	TRBV29-1	CSVAQGVGTDTQYF	TGCAGCGTCGCCCAAGGGGTCGGCACAGATACGCAGTATTTT
once	TRBJ1-5	NA	TRBV28	CASSFGAYNQPQHF	TGTGCCAGCAGTTTTGGGGCATACAATCAGCCCCAGCATTTT
NA	TRBJ1-2	TRBD1	TRBV28	CASSRTGIFYGYTF	TGTGCCAGCAGTCGGACAGGGATATTCTATGGCTACACCTTC